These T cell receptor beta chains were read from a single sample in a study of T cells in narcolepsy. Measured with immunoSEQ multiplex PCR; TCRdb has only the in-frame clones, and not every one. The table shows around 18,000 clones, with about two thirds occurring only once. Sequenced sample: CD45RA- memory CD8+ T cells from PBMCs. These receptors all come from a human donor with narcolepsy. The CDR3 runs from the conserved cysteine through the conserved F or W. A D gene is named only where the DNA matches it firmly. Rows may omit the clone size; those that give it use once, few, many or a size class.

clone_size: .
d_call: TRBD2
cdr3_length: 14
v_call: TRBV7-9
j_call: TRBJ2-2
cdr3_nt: TGTGCCAGCGAGGGCGGGGGGCCTCCCGGGGAGCTGTTTTTT
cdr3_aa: CASEGGGPPGELFF

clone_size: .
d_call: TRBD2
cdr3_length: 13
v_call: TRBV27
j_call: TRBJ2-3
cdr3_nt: TGTGCCAGCAGTTTCCGGGGGGTAGATACGCAGTATTTT
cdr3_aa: CASSFRGVDTQYF

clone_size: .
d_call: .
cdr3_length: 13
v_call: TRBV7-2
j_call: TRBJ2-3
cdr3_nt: TGTGCCACCCCCCTCCGAAGCTCAGATACGCAGTATTTT
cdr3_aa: CATPLRSSDTQYF

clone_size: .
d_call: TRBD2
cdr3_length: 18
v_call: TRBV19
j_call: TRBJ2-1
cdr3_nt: TGTGCCAGTAGTATAGATTCTAGCGGGAGGTTTTCCTACAATGAGCAGTTCTTC
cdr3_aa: CASSIDSSGRFSYNEQFF

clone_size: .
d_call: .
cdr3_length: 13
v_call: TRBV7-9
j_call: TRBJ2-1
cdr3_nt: TGTGCCAGCAGCTTAGAGGGGGGCAATGAGCAGTTCTTC
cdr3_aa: CASSLEGGNEQFF

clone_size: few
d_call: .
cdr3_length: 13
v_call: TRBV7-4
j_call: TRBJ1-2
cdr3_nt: TGTGCCAGCAGCTTAGGGCTGCAACGGGGCTACACCTTC
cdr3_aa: CASSLGLQRGYTF

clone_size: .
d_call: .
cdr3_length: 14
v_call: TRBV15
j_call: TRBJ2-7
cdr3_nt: TGTGCCACCAGCACCTGGGACACAGGCTACGAGCAGTACTTC
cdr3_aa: CATSTWDTGYEQYF

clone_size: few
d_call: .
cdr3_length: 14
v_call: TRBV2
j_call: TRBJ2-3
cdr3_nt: TGTGCCAGCAGTGACGGGACTAGCACAGATACGCAGTATTTT
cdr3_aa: CASSDGTSTDTQYF

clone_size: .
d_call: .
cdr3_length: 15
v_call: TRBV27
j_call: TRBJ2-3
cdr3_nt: TGTGCCAGCAGTTTAGCAGGGGAAGGCGCAGATACGCAGTATTTT
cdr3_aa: CASSLAGEGADTQYF

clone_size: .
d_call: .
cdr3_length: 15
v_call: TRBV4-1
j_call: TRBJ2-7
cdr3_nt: TGCGCCAGCAGCCAAGAACAGGGCTCGACCTACGAGCAGTACTTC
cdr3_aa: CASSQEQGSTYEQYF

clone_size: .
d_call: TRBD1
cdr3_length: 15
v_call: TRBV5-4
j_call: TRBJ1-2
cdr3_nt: TGTGCCAGCAGCCTAGCCGGGACAGGGGCAAATGGCTACACCTTC
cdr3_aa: CASSLAGTGANGYTF

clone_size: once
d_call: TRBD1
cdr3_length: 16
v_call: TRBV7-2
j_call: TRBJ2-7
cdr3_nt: TGTGCCAGCAGCCTAAGACAGGGGGTCCCCCCCTACGAGCAGTACTTC
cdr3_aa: CASSLRQGVPPYEQYF

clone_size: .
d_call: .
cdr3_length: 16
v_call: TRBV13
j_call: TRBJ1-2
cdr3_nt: TGTGCCAGTACCAAAGCGGGAGAAGGCTTAGAATATGGCTACACCTTC
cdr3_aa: CASTKAGEGLEYGYTF

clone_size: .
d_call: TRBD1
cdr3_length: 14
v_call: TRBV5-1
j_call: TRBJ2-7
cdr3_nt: TGCGCCAGCAGCTTGGGAAGGGGGCTCTACGAGCAGTACTTC
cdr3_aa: CASSLGRGLYEQYF

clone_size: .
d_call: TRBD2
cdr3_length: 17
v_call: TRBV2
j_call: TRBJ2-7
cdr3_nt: TGTGCCAGCAGTGGAAGCGGGGGACGGGGAGGGTCCTACGAGCAGTACTTC
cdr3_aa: CASSGSGGRGGSYEQYF

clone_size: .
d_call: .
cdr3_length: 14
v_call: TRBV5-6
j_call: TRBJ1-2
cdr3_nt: TGTGCCAGCAGCTTGGCCGTTGTAGGGAATGGCTACACCTTC
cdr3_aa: CASSLAVVGNGYTF

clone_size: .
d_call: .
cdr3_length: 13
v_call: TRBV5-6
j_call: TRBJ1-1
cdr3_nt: TGTGCCAGCAGCTCGAAGAGTGGCACTGAAGCTTTCTTT
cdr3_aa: CASSSKSGTEAFF

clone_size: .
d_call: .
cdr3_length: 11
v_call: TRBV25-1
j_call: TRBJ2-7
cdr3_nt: TGTGCCAGTAGCCAGGGTTACGAGCAGTACTTC
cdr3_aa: CASSQGYEQYF

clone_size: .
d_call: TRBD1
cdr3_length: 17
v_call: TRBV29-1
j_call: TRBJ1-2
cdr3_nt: TGCAGCGTTGGCCCTAGTGGACAGGGGAGTTTCAACTATGGCTACACCTTC
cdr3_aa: CSVGPSGQGSFNYGYTF

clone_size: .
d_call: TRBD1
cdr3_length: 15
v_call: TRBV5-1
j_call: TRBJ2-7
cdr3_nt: TGCGCCAGCAGCTTCTCGACAGGGGCGAGCAACGAGCAGTACTTC
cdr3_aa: CASSFSTGASNEQYF

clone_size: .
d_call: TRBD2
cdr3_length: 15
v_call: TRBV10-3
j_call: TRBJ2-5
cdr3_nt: TGTGCCATCAGTTCCCGTTATGGGGAGGGAGAGACCCAGTACTTC
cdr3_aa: CAISSRYGEGETQYF

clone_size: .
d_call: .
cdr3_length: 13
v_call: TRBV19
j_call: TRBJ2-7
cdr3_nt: TGTGCCAGTGCACTCATGAACAACAACGAGCAGTACTTC
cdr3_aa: CASALMNNNEQYF

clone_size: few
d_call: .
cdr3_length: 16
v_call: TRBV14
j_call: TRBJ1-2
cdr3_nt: TGTGCCGGGGGGGCGAGAAGGGCAAAAGCTAACTATGGCTACACCTTC
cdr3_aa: CAGGARRAKANYGYTF

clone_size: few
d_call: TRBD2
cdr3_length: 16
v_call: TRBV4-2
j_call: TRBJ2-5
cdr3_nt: TGTGCCAGCAGCCAAGAAATAGCGGGGGCTAGGGAGACCCAGTACTTC
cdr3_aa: CASSQEIAGARETQYF

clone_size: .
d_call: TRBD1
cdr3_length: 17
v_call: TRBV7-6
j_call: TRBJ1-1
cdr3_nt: TGTGCCAGCAGCTTATTAATGCAGGGGGCCAAGAACACTGAAGCTTTCTTT
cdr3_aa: CASSLLMQGAKNTEAFF

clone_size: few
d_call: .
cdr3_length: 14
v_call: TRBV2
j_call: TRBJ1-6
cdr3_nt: TGTGCCAGCAGTGAAGGGTATTTAAATTCACCCCTCCACTTT
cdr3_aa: CASSEGYLNSPLHF

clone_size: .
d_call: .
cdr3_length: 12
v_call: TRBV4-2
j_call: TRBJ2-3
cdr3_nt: TGTGCCAGCAGCCAAGATCTGGGGGCGCAGTATTTT
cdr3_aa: CASSQDLGAQYF

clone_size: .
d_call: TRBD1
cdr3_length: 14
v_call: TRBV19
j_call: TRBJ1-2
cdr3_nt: TGTGCCAGCGGAGAGCAGGGGGCTCTCTATGGCTACACCTTC
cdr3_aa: CASGEQGALYGYTF

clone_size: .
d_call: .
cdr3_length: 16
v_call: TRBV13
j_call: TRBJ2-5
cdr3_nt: TGTGCCAGCAGCCGACGCGGTGAGGGTTCATGGGAGACCCAGTACTTC
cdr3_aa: CASSRRGEGSWETQYF

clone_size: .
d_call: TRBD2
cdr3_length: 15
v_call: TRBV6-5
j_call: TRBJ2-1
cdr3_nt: TGTGCCAGCAGCGATCTAGCGGGGACCTACAATGAGCAGTTCTTC
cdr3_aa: CASSDLAGTYNEQFF

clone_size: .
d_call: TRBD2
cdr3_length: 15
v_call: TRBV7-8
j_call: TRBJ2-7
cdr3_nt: TGTGCCAGCAGCTTAGTAGGCGGGAGGGTGCGCGAGCAGTACTTC
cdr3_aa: CASSLVGGRVREQYF

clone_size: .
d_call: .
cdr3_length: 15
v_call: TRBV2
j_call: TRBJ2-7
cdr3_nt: TGTGCCAGCACCTTTCTAGGTGGGGATATGAACGAGCAGTACTTC
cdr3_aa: CASTFLGGDMNEQYF

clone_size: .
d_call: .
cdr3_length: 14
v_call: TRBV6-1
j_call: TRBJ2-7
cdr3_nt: TGTGCCAGCCAGTGGGAGACAGGTCCTTACGAGCAGTACTTC
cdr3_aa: CASQWETGPYEQYF

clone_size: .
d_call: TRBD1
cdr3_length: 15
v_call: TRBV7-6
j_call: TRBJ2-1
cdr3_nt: TGTGCCAGCATCCTGGGGACAGAGAGCTACAATGAGCAGTTCTTC
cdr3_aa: CASILGTESYNEQFF

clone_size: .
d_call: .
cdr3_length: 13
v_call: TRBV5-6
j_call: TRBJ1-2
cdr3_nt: TGTGCCAGCAGTGGACCCAGGAACTATGGCTACACCTTC
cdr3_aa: CASSGPRNYGYTF

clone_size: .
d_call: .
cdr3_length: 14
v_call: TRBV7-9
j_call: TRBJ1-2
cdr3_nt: TGTGCCAGCAGCTTAGTACTCTCCAGCCCGGGCTACACCTTC
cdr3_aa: CASSLVLSSPGYTF

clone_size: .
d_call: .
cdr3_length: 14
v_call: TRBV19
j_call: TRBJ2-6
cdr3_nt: TGTGCCAGTAGTATAGGCTCTGGGGCCAACGTCCTGACTTTC
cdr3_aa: CASSIGSGANVLTF

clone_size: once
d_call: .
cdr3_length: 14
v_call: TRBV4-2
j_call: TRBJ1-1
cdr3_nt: TGTGCCAGCAGCCAAGACCCATTGAACACTGAAGCTTTCTTT
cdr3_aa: CASSQDPLNTEAFF

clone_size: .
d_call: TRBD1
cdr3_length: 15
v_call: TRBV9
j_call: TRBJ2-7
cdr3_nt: TGTGCCAGCAGCCCAGGACAGGGACTCTCCTACGAGCAGTACTTC
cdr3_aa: CASSPGQGLSYEQYF

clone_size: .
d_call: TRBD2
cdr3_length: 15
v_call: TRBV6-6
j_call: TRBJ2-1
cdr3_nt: TGTGCCAGCAGTCCGACTAGCGGGGGGGCCGGGGAGCAGTTCTTC
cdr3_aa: CASSPTSGGAGEQFF

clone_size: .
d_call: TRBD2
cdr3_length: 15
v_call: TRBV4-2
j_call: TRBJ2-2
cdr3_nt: TGTGCCAGCAGCCAAACAACCGGGAGGAACGGGGAGCTGTTTTTT
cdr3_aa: CASSQTTGRNGELFF

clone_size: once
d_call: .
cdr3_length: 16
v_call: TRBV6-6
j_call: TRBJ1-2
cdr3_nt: TGTGCCAGCCATACCCCCTACTCGGAGATGGACTATGGCTACACCTTC
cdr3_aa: CASHTPYSEMDYGYTF

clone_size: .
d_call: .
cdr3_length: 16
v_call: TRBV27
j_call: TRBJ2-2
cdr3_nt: TGTGCCAGCAGTTTTCCCGGTTGGTCGGACACCGGGGAGCTGTTTTTT
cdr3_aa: CASSFPGWSDTGELFF

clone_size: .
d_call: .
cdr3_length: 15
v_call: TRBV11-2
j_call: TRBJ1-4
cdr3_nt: TGTGCCAGCAGCTTAGTTCCGGCAGGGTTTGAAAAACTGTTTTTT
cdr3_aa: CASSLVPAGFEKLFF

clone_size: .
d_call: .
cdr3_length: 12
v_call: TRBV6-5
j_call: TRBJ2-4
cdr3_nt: TGTGCCAGCAGTCCCAGACGAAACATTCAGTACTTC
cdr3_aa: CASSPRRNIQYF